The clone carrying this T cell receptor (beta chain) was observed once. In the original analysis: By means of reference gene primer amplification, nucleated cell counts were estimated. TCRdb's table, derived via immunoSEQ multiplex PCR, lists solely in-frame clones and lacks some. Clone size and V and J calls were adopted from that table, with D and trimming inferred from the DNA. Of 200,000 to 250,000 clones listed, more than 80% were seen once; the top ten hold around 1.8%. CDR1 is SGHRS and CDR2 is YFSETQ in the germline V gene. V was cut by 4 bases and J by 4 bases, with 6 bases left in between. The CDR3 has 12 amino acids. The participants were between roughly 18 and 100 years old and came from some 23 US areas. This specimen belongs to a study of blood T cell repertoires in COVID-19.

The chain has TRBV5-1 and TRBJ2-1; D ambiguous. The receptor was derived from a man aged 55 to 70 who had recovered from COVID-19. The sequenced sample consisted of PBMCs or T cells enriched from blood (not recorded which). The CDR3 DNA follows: TGCGCCAGCAGCCCTAGGTACAATGAGCAGTTCTTC. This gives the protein CASSPRYNEQFF.